This entry lists 3 T cell receptor beta chains sequenced from one sample in a study of CDR3 diversity in severe acne. TCRdb itself ran the PCR reads through MiXCR, one entry per CDR3 protein. The sample lists 100,000 or so distinct CDR3 sequences, about half occurring once. The sequenced sample was blood. These receptor sequences come from a male donor with acne.

The genes are TRBV20-1 and TRBJ2-5; 12 bases are shared with TRBD2. CDR3 length: 16 amino acids. With 0 bases clipped from V and 4 bases from J, the junction kept 6 bases outside the gene matches. Per the germline V gene, CDR1 is DFQATT and CDR2 is SNEGSKA (reference sequence). CDR3 sequence: CSARDLALAGGETQYF. Written as DNA, the CDR3 is TGCAGTGCTAGAGATCTGGCACTAGCGGGAGGAGAGACCCAGTACTTC.

This clonotype showed up just once. The chain links TRBV27 to TRBJ2-7; no definite D call. V lost 2 bases, J lost 1 base, and 6 bases lay in between. Looked up from germline, CDR1 is MNHEY and CDR2 is SMNVEV (reference sequence). The CDR3 is made up of 13 amino acids. CDR3 coding DNA: TGTGCCAGCAGTTTAGGGAAATCCTACGAGCAGTACTTC. Translating it yields CASSLGKSYEQYF.

This clonotype was seen many times. The chain joins TRBV6-2 or TRBV6-3 to TRBJ2-7; D is unresolved. V was pared by 6 bases and J by 4 bases, with 13 bases between. Germline V gene data show CDR1 as MNHEY and CDR2 as SVGEGT. CDR3 size: 13 residues. CDR3 loop: CASSLLRGYEQYF. The CDR3 DNA reads TGTGCCAGCAGCCTCCTTCGTGGATACGAGCAGTACTTC.